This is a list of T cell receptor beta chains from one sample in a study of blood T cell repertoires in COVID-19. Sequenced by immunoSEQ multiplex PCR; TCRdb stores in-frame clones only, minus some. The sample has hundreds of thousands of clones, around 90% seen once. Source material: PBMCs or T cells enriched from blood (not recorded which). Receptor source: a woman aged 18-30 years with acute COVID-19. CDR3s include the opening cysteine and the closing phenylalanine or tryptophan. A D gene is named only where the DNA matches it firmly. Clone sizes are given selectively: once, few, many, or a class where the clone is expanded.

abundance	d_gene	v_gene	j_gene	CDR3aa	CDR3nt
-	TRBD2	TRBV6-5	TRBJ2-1	CASSPSGRGEQFF	TGTGCCAGCAGTCCCAGCGGGAGGGGTGAGCAGTTCTTC
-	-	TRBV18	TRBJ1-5	CASSPLHAGGNQPQHF	TGTGCCAGCTCACCGTTGCACGCCGGAGGCAATCAGCCCCAGCATTTT
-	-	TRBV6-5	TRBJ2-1	CASSYSWAGNYNEQFF	TGTGCCAGCAGTTACTCGTGGGCAGGGAACTACAATGAGCAGTTCTTC
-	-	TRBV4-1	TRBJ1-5	CASSQDQVIQPQHF	TGCGCCAGCAGCCAAGATCAGGTAATTCAGCCCCAGCATTTT
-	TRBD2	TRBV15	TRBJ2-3	CATSTSGRPTDTQYF	TGTGCCACCAGCACAAGCGGGAGACCCACAGATACGCAGTATTTT
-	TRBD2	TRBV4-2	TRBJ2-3	CASSQGASGRVSDTQYF	TGTGCCAGCAGCCAAGGGGCTAGCGGGAGGGTTAGTGATACGCAGTATTTT
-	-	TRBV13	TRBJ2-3	CASSSYGHGGVTDTQYF	TGTGCCAGCAGCTCCTATGGGCACGGGGGAGTCACAGATACGCAGTATTTT
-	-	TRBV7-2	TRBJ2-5	CASSLDLGWETQYF	TGTGCCAGCAGCTTAGATCTCGGGTGGGAGACCCAGTACTTC
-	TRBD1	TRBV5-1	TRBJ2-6	CASSLAQGATGANVLTF	TGCGCCAGCAGCTTGGCACAGGGGGCGACTGGGGCCAACGTCCTGACTTTC
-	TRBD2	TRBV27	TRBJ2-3	CASSLRGRSADTQYF	TGTGCCAGCAGTTTACGCGGGAGGTCCGCAGATACGCAGTATTTT
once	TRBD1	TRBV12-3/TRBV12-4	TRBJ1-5	CASRGTAHQPQHF	TGTGCCAGCAGGGGGACAGCGCATCAGCCCCAGCATTTT
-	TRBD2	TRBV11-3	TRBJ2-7	CASSPGTSGHYEQYF	TGTGCCAGCAGCCCCGGGACTAGCGGACACTACGAGCAGTACTTC
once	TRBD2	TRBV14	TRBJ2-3	CASSQGGSGTDTQYF	TGTGCCAGCAGCCAAGGCGGGAGTGGCACAGATACGCAGTATTTT
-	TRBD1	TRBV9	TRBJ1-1	CASSVDPMGQGAFPEAFF	TGTGCCAGCAGCGTAGATCCCATGGGACAGGGCGCATTTCCTGAAGCTTTCTTT
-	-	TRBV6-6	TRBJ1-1	CASRRQVSTEAFF	TGTGCCAGCCGTCGACAGGTCAGCACTGAAGCTTTCTTT